The 14 T cell receptor beta chains below were found in one sample sequenced in a study of blood T cell repertoires in COVID-19. The protocol was immunoSEQ multiplex PCR, while the TCRdb copy is restricted to in-frame clones and leaves out a portion. Altogether 200,000 to 300,000 clones are present, around 86% being singletons, with the ten largest covering around 5.1%. Material for sequencing was peripheral blood. These receptors were collected from a woman aged 60-75 years with COVID-19, enrolled during active disease.

The rearrangement joins TRBV4-3 to TRBJ1-1, with TRBD1 matching 11 bases. There are 18 residues in the CDR3. After removal of 4 bases from V and 2 bases from J, the junction contained 12 bases not matched to a gene. The germline gives CDR1 LGHNA, CDR2 YSLEER. This CDR3 is CASSPGIGQGAGNTEAFF. The CDR3 nucleotides read TGCGCCAGCAGCCCCGGGATCGGACAGGGGGCAGGCAACACTGAAGCTTTCTTT.

This chain links TRBV10-2 with TRBJ2-1, with D possibly matching TRBD1 (6 bases). CDR1 and CDR2 from the germline V gene are WSHSY and SAAADI. The CDR3 is made up of 12 amino acids. V shed 1 base and J shed 15 bases, with 13 bases lying between them. CDR3 DNA sequence: TGCGCCAGCAGTGAGTTATGGGGGCCCGGGTTCTTC. Translated: CASSELWGPGFF.

The V gene is TRBV4-2, the J gene TRBJ2-1, with 7 bases identical to TRBD2. The ends lost 1 base at V and 4 bases at J; junction bases unmatched: 4. The CDR3 has 15 amino acids. Germline V CDR1 and CDR2: LGHNA, YNFKEQ. The CDR3 bases are TGTGCCAGCAGCCAAGGATTACTAGCGTACAATGAGCAGTTCTTC. This codes for CASSQGLLAYNEQFF.

The rearrangement uses TRBV10-3 and TRBJ2-1; 15 nucleotides align to TRBD2. V shed 6 bases, J shed 7 bases, and the junction held 4 bases outside the gene matches. The CDR3 has 15 residues. From germline, CDR1 is ENHRY and CDR2 SYGVKD. The chain's CDR3 is CAIRGGLAGGNEQFF. In DNA, the CDR3 is TGTGCCATCAGGGGGGGACTAGCGGGAGGAAATGAGCAGTTCTTC.

V and J are TRBV2 and TRBJ1-5, with D unresolved. V lost 3 bases to trimming and J lost 3 bases, with 6 bases between them. CDR1 is SNHLY, CDR2 FYNNEI, per germline. The CDR3 runs to 13 residues. The CDR3 bases are TGTGCCAGCAGTGATCCCTCCAATCAGCCCCAGCATTTT. Protein: CASSDPSNQPQHF.

This chain links TRBV6-2 or TRBV6-3 with TRBJ1-1; tentatively, D is TRBD1 (5 bases). The CDR3 has 14 residues. Trimming took off 2 bases at V and 10 bases at J, with 17 bases between the two ends. Germline CDR1 MNHEY, CDR2 SVGEGT. CDR3 sequence (DNA): TGTGCCAGCAGTTACGGCCAGGGATCAAGTCCAGCTTTCTTT. Translating it yields CASSYGQGSSPAFF.

The chain links TRBV27 to TRBJ2-5; 9 bases fit TRBD1. The CDR3 totals 15 residues. V lost 1 base and J lost 5; bases outside the gene matches: 5. The germline V gene encodes CDR1 MNHEY and CDR2 SMNVEV (reference sequence). The CDR3 reads CASSLYRGRGETQYF. The CDR3 DNA is TGTGCCAGCAGTTTATACAGGGGGCGGGGGGAGACCCAGTACTTC.

The table lists this clone with a count of one. CDR3 residues: CASSSQLAGPQFF. In nucleotides, the CDR3 is TGTGCCAGCAGTTCTCAATTAGCGGGACCCCAGTTCTTC. J is TRBJ2-1 and V is TRBV28; 8 bases are a match to TRBD2. Per the germline V gene, CDR1 is MDHEN and CDR2 is SYDVKM. J gave up 13 bases and V 4 bases, and 9 bases lay outside the gene matches. This CDR3 spans 13 amino acids.

A note on this clone: One junction end does not reproduce the germline sequence, and a read error may be involved. This chain links TRBV6-5 with TRBJ2-5, with 10 bases that match TRBD1. Germline-derived CDR1 and CDR2 are MNHEY and SVGAGI. CDR3 length: 14 residues. The CDR3 DNA reads as TGTGCCAGCGCCCCCTCCCACTCCCCCGGGACAGGGGACTTC. It specifies CASAPSHSPGTGDF.

V is TRBV28 and J is TRBJ2-5, with 9 bases fitting TRBD1. The CDR3 runs to 15 residues. Germline lookup yields CDR1 MDHEN and CDR2 SYDVKM. After removal of 2 bases from V and 5 bases from J, the junction contained 6 bases not matched to a gene. CDR3 residues: CASSLGGQGRETQYF. Here the CDR3 DNA reads TGTGCCAGCAGTTTAGGGGGACAGGGAAGGGAGACCCAGTACTTC.

The J gene is TRBJ2-1, the V gene TRBV14, with D perhaps TRBD2 (5 bases). Germline assignment: CDR1 SGHDN and CDR2 FVKESK. CDR3 length: 13 residues. Trimming removed 4 bases at V and 7 bases at J, with 11 bases between. The CDR3 protein is CASSPDFWNEQFF. The CDR3 region has the DNA TGTGCCAGCAGCCCGGACTTCTGGAATGAGCAGTTCTTC.

A few counts support this clone. This chain uses TRBV6-6 with TRBJ2-7, with 9 bases that match TRBD1. Germline CDR1 and CDR2: MNHNY and SVGAGI (reference sequence). CDR3 length equals 15 residues. The trim removed 2 bases at V and 5 bases at J, leaving 7 bases unmatched. The CDR3 sequence is CASSYGSGTGNEQYF. In DNA, the CDR3 is TGTGCCAGCAGTTACGGATCCGGGACAGGGAACGAGCAGTACTTC.

The chain joins TRBV10-3 to TRBJ2-7; TRBD2 aligns across 11 bases. The CDR3 length is 14 residues. Trimming took 6 bases from V and 2 from J; bases not matched to a gene: 3. The germline CDR1 and CDR2 sequences are ENHRY and SYGVKD. CDR3 loop: CAIRETSGTYEQYF. CDR3 nucleotide sequence: TGTGCCATCAGAGAGACTAGCGGGACCTACGAGCAGTACTTC.

The genes are TRBV5-6 and TRBJ1-5; possibly TRBD1 for D (5 bases). The CDR3 totals 14 residues. Germline loops: CDR1 SGHDT, CDR2 YYEEEE. V lost 5 bases and J lost 8, with 17 bases in between. DNA for the CDR3: TGTGCCAGCAGTCTAGGACCCAGGGTGGAGCCCCAGCATTTT. Translating gives CASSLGPRVEPQHF.